The clone carrying this TCR beta chain was observed once. Its antigen is undetermined. These data are taken from a study of human thymus T cells. Trimming removed 8 bases from V and 2 bases from J; junction bases left unmatched: 2. CDR3 length equals 12 residues. Germline loops: CDR1 LNHDA, CDR2 SQIVND (reference sequence). Study observations and caveats: Thymic TCR repertoires of unrelated people reportedly overlapped highly. Gene usage (both V and J) appeared biased in thymic and blood repertoires.

Method: immunoSEQ multiplex PCR; TCRdb's copy keeps in-frame clones and lacks some. The table lists roughly 120,000 clones, more than 90% of them singletons, with approximately 0.022% in the top ten. Corrective cardiac surgery supplied the resected thymus tissue. The sequencing input was thymus tissue. The chain links TRBV19 to TRBJ2-5; 7 bases are shared with TRBD1. The origin of this receptor is a boy in the first two years of life with a congenital heart defect but otherwise immunologically healthy. CDR3 sequence (DNA): TGTGCCAGTGAACAGGGGCAAGAGACCCAGTACTTC. It translates to CASEQGQETQYF. Full variable domain (remainder filled in from reference TRBV19 and TRBJ2-5): DGGITQSPKYLFRKEGQNVTLSCEQNLNHDAMYWYRQDPGQGLRLIYYSQIVNDFQKGDIAEGYSVSREKKESFPLTVTSAQKNPTAFYLCASEQGQETQYFGPGTRLLVL.